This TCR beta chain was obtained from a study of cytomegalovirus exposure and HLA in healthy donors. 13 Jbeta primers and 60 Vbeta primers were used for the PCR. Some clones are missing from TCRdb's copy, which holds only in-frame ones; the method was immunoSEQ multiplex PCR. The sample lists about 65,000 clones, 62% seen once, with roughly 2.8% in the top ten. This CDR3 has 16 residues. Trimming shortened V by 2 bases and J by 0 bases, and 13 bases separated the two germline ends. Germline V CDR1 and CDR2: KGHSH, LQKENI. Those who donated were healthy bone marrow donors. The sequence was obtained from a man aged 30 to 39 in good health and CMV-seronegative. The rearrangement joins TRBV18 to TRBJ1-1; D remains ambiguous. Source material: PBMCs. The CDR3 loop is CASSPAYSGLNTEAFF. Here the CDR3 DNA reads TGTGCCAGCTCACCAGCTTACTCGGGGTTGAACACTGAAGCTTTCTTT.